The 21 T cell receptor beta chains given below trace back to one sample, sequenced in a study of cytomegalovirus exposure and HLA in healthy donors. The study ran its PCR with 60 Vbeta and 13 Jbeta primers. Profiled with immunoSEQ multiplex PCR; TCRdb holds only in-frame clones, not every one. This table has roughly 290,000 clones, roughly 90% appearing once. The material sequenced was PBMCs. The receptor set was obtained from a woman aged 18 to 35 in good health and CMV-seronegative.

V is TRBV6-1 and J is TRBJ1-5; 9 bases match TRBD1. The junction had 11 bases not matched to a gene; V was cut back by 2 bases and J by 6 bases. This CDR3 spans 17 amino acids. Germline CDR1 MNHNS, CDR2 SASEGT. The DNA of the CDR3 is TGTGCCAGCAGTGAATGGTGGGACAGGGTGGTTAGTCAGCCCCAGCATTTT. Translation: CASSEWWDRVVSQPQHF.

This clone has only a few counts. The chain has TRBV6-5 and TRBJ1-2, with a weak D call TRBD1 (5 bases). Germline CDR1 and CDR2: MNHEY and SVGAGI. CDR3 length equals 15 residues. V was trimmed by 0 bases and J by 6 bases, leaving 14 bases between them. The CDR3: CASSYSGGAVHGYTF. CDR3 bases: TGTGCCAGCAGTTACTCTGGAGGGGCCGTACATGGCTACACCTTC.

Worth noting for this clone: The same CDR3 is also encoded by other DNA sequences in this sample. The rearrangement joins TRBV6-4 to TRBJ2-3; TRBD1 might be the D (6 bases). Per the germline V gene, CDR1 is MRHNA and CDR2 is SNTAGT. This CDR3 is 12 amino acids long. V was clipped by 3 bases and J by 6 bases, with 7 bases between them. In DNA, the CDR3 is TGTGCCAGCAGTGAGCAGGGGGATACGCAGTATTTT. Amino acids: CASSEQGDTQYF.

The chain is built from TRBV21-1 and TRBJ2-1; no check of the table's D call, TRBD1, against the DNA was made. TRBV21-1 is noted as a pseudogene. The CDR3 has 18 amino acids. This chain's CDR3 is CASSPRTPRESSYNEQFF. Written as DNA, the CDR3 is TGTGCCAGCAGCCCCCGAACCCCCAGGGAAAGCTCCTACAATGAGCAGTTCTTC.

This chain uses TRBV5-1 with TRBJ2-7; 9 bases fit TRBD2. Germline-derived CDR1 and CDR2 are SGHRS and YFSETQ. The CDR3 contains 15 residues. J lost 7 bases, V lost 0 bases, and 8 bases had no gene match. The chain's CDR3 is CASSLVLAGSGEQYF. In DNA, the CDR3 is TGCGCCAGCAGCTTGGTACTAGCGGGTTCGGGGGAGCAGTACTTC.

DNA for the CDR3: TGTGCCAGCAGTGAAGGAGGGAGACAAAGACACTACGAGCAGTACTTC. This sequence encodes CASSEGGRQRHYEQYF. The rearrangement uses TRBV6-1 and TRBJ2-7, with D perhaps matching TRBD2 (5 bases). V was clipped by 1 base and J by 3 bases, with 16 bases between them. The CDR3 contains 16 residues. CDR1 is MNHNS, CDR2 SASEGT, per germline.

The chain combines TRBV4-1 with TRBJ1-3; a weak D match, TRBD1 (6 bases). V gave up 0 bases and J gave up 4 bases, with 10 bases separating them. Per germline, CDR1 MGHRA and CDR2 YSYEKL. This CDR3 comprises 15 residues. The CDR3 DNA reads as TGCGCCAGCAGCCAAGATGCAGGGGAAGGAAACACCATATATTTT. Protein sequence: CASSQDAGEGNTIYF.

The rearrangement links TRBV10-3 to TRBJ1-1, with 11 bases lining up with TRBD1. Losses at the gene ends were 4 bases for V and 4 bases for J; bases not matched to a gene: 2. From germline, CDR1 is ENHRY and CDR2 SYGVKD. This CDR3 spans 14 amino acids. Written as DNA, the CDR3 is TGTGCCATCAGTGTGGGACAGGGGGTCACTGAAGCTTTCTTT. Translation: CAISVGQGVTEAFF.

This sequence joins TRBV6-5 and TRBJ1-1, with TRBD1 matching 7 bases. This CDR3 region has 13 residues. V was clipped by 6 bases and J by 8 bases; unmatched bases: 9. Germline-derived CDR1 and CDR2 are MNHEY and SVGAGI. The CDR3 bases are TGTGCCAGCAGCTGGACAGGCCTTACGGAAGCTTTCTTT. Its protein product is CASSWTGLTEAFF.

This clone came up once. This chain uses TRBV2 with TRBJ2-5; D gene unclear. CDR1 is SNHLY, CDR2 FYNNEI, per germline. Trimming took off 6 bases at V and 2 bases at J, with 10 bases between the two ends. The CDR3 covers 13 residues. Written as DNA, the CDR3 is TGTGCCAGCAGGTGGGCTGAGCAAGAGACCCAGTACTTC. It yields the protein CASRWAEQETQYF.

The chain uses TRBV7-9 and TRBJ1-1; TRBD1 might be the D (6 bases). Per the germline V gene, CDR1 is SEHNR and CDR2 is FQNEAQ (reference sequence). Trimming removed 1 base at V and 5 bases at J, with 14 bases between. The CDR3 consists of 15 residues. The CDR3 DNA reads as TGTGCCAGCAGCTTAGATCGGGGGGCGAGTACTGAAGCTTTCTTT. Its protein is CASSLDRGASTEAFF.

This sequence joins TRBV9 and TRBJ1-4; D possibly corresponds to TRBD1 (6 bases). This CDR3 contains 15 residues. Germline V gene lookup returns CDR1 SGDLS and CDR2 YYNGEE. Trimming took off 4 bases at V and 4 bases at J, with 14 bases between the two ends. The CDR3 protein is CASSPLGGDNEKLFF. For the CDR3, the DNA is TGTGCCAGCAGCCCCTTAGGGGGGGATAATGAAAAACTGTTTTTT. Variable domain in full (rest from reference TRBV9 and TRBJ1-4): DSGVTQTPKHLITATGQRVTLRCSPRSGDLSVYWYQQSLDQGLQFLIQYYNGEERAKGNILERFSAQQFPDLHSELNLSSLELGDSALYFCASSPLGGDNEKLFFGSGTQLSVL.

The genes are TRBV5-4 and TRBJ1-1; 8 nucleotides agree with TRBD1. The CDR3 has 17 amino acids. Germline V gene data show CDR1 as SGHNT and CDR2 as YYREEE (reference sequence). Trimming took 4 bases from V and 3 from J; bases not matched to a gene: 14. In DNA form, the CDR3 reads TGTGCCAGCAGCCGCATTGGACAGGGTGGAGCGTACACTGAAGCTTTCTTT. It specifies CASSRIGQGGAYTEAFF.

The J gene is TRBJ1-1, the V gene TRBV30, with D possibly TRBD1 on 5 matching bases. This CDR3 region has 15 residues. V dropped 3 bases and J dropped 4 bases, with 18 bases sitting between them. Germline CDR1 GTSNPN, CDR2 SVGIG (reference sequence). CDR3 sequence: CAWRDQGNRVTEAFF. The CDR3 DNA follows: TGTGCCTGGAGGGATCAGGGAAATAGGGTCACTGAAGCTTTCTTT.

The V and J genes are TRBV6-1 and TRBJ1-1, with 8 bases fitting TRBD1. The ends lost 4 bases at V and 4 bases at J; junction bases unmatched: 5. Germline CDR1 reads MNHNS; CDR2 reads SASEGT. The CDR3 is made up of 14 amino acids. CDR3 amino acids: CASSVQGEATEAFF. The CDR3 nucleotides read TGTGCCAGCAGTGTACAGGGGGAGGCCACTGAAGCTTTCTTT.

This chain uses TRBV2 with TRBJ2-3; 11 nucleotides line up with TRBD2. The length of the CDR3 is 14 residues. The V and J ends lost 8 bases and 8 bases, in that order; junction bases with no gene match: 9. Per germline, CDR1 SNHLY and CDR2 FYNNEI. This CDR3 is CASDSGGAGGTQYF. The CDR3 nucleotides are TGTGCCAGCGATAGCGGGGGGGCGGGAGGTACGCAGTATTTT. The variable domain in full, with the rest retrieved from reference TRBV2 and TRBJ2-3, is EPEVTQTPSHQVTQMGQEVILRCVPISNHLYFYWYRQILGQKVEFLVSFYNNEISEKSEIFDDQFSVERPDGSNFTLKIRSTKLEDSAMYFCASDSGGAGGTQYFGPGTRLTVL.

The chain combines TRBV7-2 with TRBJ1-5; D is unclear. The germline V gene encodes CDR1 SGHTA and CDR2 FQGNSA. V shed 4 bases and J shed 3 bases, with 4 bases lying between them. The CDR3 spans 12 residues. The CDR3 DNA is TGTGCCAGCAGCTACTTCAATCAGCCCCAGCATTTT. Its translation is CASSYFNQPQHF.

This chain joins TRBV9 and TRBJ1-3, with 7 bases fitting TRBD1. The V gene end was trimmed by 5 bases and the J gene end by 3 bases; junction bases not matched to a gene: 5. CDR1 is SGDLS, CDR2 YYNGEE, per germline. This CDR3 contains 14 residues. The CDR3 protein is CASSRQGGGNTIYF. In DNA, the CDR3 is TGTGCCAGCAGTAGACAGGGAGGTGGAAACACCATATATTTT.

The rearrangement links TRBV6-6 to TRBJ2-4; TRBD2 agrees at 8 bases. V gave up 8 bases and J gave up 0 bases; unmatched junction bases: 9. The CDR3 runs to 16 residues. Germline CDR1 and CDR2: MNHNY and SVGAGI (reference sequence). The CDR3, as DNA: TGTGCCAGCTCCCCTCGGGGGGGCATAGCCAAAAACATTCAGTACTTC. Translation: CASSPRGGIAKNIQYF.

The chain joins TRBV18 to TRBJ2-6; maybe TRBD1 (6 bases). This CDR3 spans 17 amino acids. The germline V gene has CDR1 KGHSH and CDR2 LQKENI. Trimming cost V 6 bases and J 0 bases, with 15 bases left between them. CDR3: CASSLNRVSSGANVLTF. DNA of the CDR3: TGTGCCAGCTCCCTGAACAGGGTCTCCTCTGGGGCCAACGTCCTGACTTTC.

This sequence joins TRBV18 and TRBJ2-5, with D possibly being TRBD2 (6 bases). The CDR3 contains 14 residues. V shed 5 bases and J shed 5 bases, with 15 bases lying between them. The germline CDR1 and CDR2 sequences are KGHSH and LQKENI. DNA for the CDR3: TGTGCCAGCTCAACCTATGGGGGGACGGAGACCCAGTACTTC. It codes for CASSTYGGTETQYF.